The following is a T cell receptor beta chain sequence with its context. Its antigen specificity is not known. No per-base quality is available; no much larger clone lies one base away. As encoded in the germline V gene (reference sequence), CDR1 is MNHEY while CDR2 is SMNVEV. There are 13 amino acids in the CDR3, from cysteine to phenylalanine inclusive. The kept DNA is CDR3 alone, 39 bases in frame from the first base. The germline ends are 11 bases apart after V is trimmed by 3 bases and J by 8 bases. The CDR3 regions of human TCRbeta chains were analyzed by immunosequencing. In the original analysis: TCRs in the repertoires were compared against a reference library of SARS-CoV-2-specific TCRs that had been generated with the MIRA antigen-specificity platform. Breadth was defined as the fraction of unique TCRs that were SARS-CoV-2-associated. Depth was defined as the fraction of total T cells that were SARS-CoV-2-associated. Using the MIRA data, each spike-specific TCR was assigned both to the spike region to which the TCR was reactive and to a CD4 or CD8 class. Log10-transformed breadth and depth values were compared by one-way ANOVA with Sidak's multiple comparisons tests. What TCRdb holds here is the immuneACCESS table cut down to in-frame rearrangements. Part of the clones is not present; checked against another copy, under half of the missing clones reflect an unresolved V gene, and the others are unexplained. V, J and clone size derive from that table, while D and trimming were established from the DNA sequence. Counted in this sample were roughly 150,000 clones; approximately 91% of them appeared once. The ten largest clones take up approximately 1.2% of the sample.

The sample comes from a study of T cell responses to AZD1222 COVID-19 vaccine (dated by TCRdb to 2020 to 2023). For the wider study: A total of 230 to 250 trial participants underwent TCR sequencing, of whom 200 to 220 received two doses of AZD1222 and around 26 received two doses of the MenACWY control vaccine. Trial participants were enrolled by age into 18-55, 56-69 and 70-plus year subgroups, with roughly 160, 29 and 62 TCR-sequenced participants respectively. The full study reports these points: The vaccine-associated CD4 TCRs covered the entire spike protein, and the dominant responses fell in regions 160-218 and 743-854. In the small 56-69-year group, the increase in depth fell short of significance, most likely because of low power. Nearly half of unique spike-specific TCRs reportedly recognized epitopes outside regions mutated in the B.1.351 and B.1.1.7 variants. No day 14 peak-response samples were available, so repertoires were characterized only after the peak T cell response. Only 5 to 7 AZD1222 recipients were SARS-CoV-2 seropositive at baseline, limiting conclusions about previously exposed vaccinees. Participants were mostly white British and included more females than males, and it was suggested by the authors that clonal diversity may have been underestimated. After two AZD1222 doses, both the breadth and the depth of spike-specific TCRs were significantly higher than at day 0 and than in MenACWY recipients.

Read against the paper, the sample's time point label means: about 28 days (+/-7) after the second vaccine dose. Because spike-specific TCR depth and breadth did not differ between the two schedules, AZD1222 recipients who got a second dose at roughly 4 weeks were pooled with those who got a second dose at roughly 12 weeks. Samples from vaccinated people were obtained from the UK trials COV001 and COV002, which included a single-blind randomized controlled phase 2/3 trial of AZD1222 (ChAdOx1 nCoV-19) in healthy adults. Trial participant PBMC samples were collected at day 0 and day 28 after the second dose for TCRbeta chain sequencing.

The sequence is built from TRBV27 and TRBJ2-1, with TRBD2 tentatively as D gene (6 bases match). This material consisted of peripheral blood, taken 28 days after the second AZD1222 dose. The sequence was obtained from an adult who received the AZD1222 COVID-19 vaccine. The CDR3 here reads CASSLGPGDEQFF. The DNA reads as follows: TGTGCCAGCAGTTTGGGCCCGGGGGATGAGCAGTTCTTC.